This TCR beta chain was found in a study of cytomegalovirus exposure and HLA in healthy donors (dated by TCRdb to about 2017). Regarding the study in general: In an earlier analysis of approximately 640 of the donors, about 270 Gb of sequence data and 95 million to 130 million unique TCR beta sequences from about 179 million T cells were reported. About 320 gigabases of sequencing data and tens of millions of unique TCR sequences were included in an early release covering 550 to 800 HLA-typed donors. Of the approximately 400 genotyped donors, 75% to 85% were placed in the genetic ancestry cluster associated with self-reported Caucasian donors. The study was designed to test whether signatures of past pathogen exposure could be identified by cataloging public T cell receptors. The T cell repertoires of about 700 subjects were profiled by immunosequencing and related to cytomegalovirus serostatus. A separate validation cohort of more than 100 different subjects was used in addition to the roughly 620-subject first cohort. To predict cytomegalovirus infection status, the study brought together high-throughput TCR immunosequencing, statistical association of individual TCRs with disease status, and machine learning. A later analysis re-examined previously published TCR beta repertoires from just over 650 donors and added high-resolution HLA genotyping to investigate patterns of TCR occurrence. Rather than using new phenotypic data, the later analysis identified candidate immune exposures from TCR beta sequences and from how often those sequences occurred across donors. An earlier analysis of 587 of the donors used high-throughput TCR beta sequencing to judge whether each TCR beta V gene segment behaved as functional or pseudogenic. Alongside the repertoire data, information on donor age, sex, ethnicity and CMV serostatus was compiled. In a later genetic analysis, genome-wide SNP genotypes for about three fifths of the roughly 670 donors were used, and that subset was treated as a discovery cohort. All discovery cohort repertoires had been generated using a single sequencing platform. Both class I and class II loci were covered by HLA typing, at four-digit resolution. The number of donors typed differed by locus, with about 629-630 for A, B, C, DRB1 and DQB1, around 500 for DQA1, some 570 for DPA1, and around 460 for DPB1. About five DR-DQ haplotypes were handled as single units for association and clustering because linkage in the cohort was strong. On average, roughly 200,000 unique TCR beta nucleotide sequences were sequenced per donor among about 400 genotyped donors of the cohort, with 15% to 20% of those sequences being non-productive.

The library was obtained by the immunoSEQ multiplex PCR assay. For the multiplex PCR, a mixture combining 60 forward primers for TCR Vbeta segments and 13 reverse primers for TCR Jbeta segments was used. The CDR3 region of rearranged TCR beta genes was amplified from genomic DNA by a multiplex PCR assay. The amplified TCR beta libraries were sequenced on the Illumina HiSeq System as 87-base-pair reads. The original pipeline was this. In a later analysis, roughly 80 million unique TCR beta chains were counted across the approximately 620 repertoires, and roughly 11 million of these chains were shared by at least two donors. A nearest-neighbor algorithm error-corrected the raw reads and collapsed the reads into unique sequences, merging closely related sequences to remove PCR and sequencing errors. CDR3 sequences were aligned to IMGT reference sequences to assign V, D and J gene segments. For a sequence to be retained, at least a six-nucleotide match to both a V gene segment and a J gene segment was required. A rearrangement counted as productive if the CDR3 had no stop codons and remained in frame with V and J, and every other rearrangement counted as non-productive. CDR3 was defined according to IMGT convention as the region running from the second conserved V-encoded cysteine to the conserved J-encoded phenylalanine. The earlier analysis of about 590 of the donors excluded sequences that lacked an unambiguous match to a single V gene segment. An earlier analysis of 587 of the donors classified V segments as functional when productive rearrangements were above 56.7% and as segregating when the standard deviation between donors was above 5%. A statistical classification framework was built for diagnosing cytomegalovirus status from the catalog of TCR beta chain sequences. In a later analysis, V and J genes were assigned by comparing TCR nucleotide sequences against IMGT/GENE-DB human TR gene sequences. A later analysis assigned CDR3 sequences and most-parsimonious VDJ recombination scenarios with the TCRdist pipeline. In a later analysis, each TCR beta chain was defined by its CDR3 amino acid sequence together with its V-gene family, and reads lacking a unique V-gene family were excluded. As a way to deal with suspected cross-contamination and a sequencing artifact, a later analysis dropped 450 to 600 nucleotide sequences that were highly shared and had low generation probability. In a later analysis, a clonal expansion index for each public chain was calculated from normalized within-repertoire ranks of inferred template counts. Generation probabilities in a later analysis came from a VDJ recombination model fitted to out-of-frame rearrangements, and those results were checked against IGoR. Hypergeometric tests were used in a later analysis to score TCR-TCR, TCR-HLA and TCR-CMV co-occurrence, with a repertoire-size bias correction applied to the TCR pairs. To estimate false discovery rates, a later analysis permuted the HLA or CMV assignments 20 times. In a later analysis, co-occurring TCRs were grouped using DBSCAN, and TCRdist sequence similarity was added for clustering within HLA-allele-positive subsets. Repertoires with fewer than 30,000 or more than 120,000 public chains were left out of co-occurrence clustering, as were several repertoires with anomalous nucleotide sharing. TCRdb obtained this table from immuneACCESS and retained in-frame rearrangements with V and J assigned. These tables miss some clones; where compared with another copy, unresolved V genes account for less than half of the shortfall, and the remainder is unexplained. The V and J calls and the clone size are those of that table, but D and trimming were determined from the DNA. This sample's table lists 150,000 or so clones. The top ten clones comprise about 1.5% of the sample.

As concerns this clone: It has no known antigen specificity.

The cohort comprised some 730 healthy bone marrow donors. All cohort members were sampled while nominally healthy, although unrecorded immune exposures were likely present. The donor tested CMV seropositive and was one of the 289 seropositive cohort members. Each donor provided a peripheral blood sample, and peripheral blood mononuclear cells were used for TCR beta sequencing. Genomic DNA was extracted from the blood cell samples with the Qiagen DNeasy Blood Extraction Kit. What the work shows at the level of the full study, not this receptor alone: Correlated functional status among segregating V segments might reflect linkage disequilibrium, but an unknown experimental factor could not be ruled out. According to a later analysis, parvovirus B19, influenza, CMV and Epstein-Barr virus appeared linked to several top co-occurrence clusters. In a later analysis, about 17,000 TCR beta sequences were associated with specific HLA alleles at a false discovery rate of 0.05. In a later genetic analysis, a missense DCLRE1C variant was associated with V-gene and J-gene trimming of TCR beta chains, and the association was replicated in an independent cohort. The sequencing pipeline was judged likely to have produced a cluster of highly shared sequence variants as a technical artifact. Most TCR sequences were observed very rarely across donors, whereas some public TCRs were present in many individuals. In an earlier analysis of about 600 of the donors, most TCR beta V segments appeared in productive rearrangements about 87% or about 30% of the time, broadly matching IMGT annotations. Because counts were too low, under 20 rarely observed V segments, including chromosome 9 orphons, were left out of the earlier analysis of 500 to 750 of the donors. The only immune exposure information available for the cohort was CMV serostatus. Roughly uniform sequencing depth across donors was assumed in presence/absence analyses, although this assumption may not hold. A later analysis found that HLA-associated TCR beta chains were more clonally expanded and had lower generation probabilities than equally common non-associated chains. The authors suggested that the approach could potentially be generalized to other disease states and immunological phenotypes. A further reported finding was that TCR beta sequences accurately predicted the HLA-A and HLA-B alleles for most subjects in the first cohort. Only TCR beta chains were sequenced in this cohort, and the absence of alpha or paired-chain data limited detectable features. In vitro tests confirmed that a few of the cytomegalovirus-associated TCR beta chains recognize cytomegalovirus antigens. Because the 87-base-pair reads could not distinguish some IMGT-functional V segments, including TRBV6-2 and TRBV6-3, those segments were excluded. Compared with the 666-donor mean, donors in an Asian-associated ancestry cluster had fewer N-insertions in productive TCRs, according to a later genetic analysis. Strong co-occurrence of HLA alleles, especially DR and DQ, made assigning TCR associations to individual alleles difficult. The classifier was reported to diagnose cytomegalovirus status with high specificity and sensitivity in both the original and validation cohorts. In a later analysis, TCR association rates were found to vary across HLA loci, with the most associated TCRs seen for DRB1 alleles and the fewest for HLA-C alleles. HLA typing was unavailable for some donors at each locus, so association tests used only the typed subset. A later analysis found that most CMV-associated TCR beta chains appeared HLA-restricted, with HLA associations seemingly driven largely by CMV exposure. The study gave a list of 150 to 200 TCR beta chains associated with cytomegalovirus.

Unmatched junction bases come to 6, with V trimmed by 5 bases and J by 2 bases. The CDR3 goes from the cysteine to the phenylalanine over 15 residues. Solely the CDR3 DNA is kept, with 45 bases framed from the first base. The germline V gene provides CDR1 SGHTA and CDR2 FQGNSA. The sample consisted of PBMCs. Recombination joined TRBV7-2 with TRBJ2-1, with 7 bases matching TRBD1. The receptor comes from a middle-aged woman in good health and CMV-seropositive. Here the CDR3 is given as CASSVGTETYNEQFF. DNA sequence: TGTGCCAGCAGCGTCGGGACAGAAACCTACAATGAGCAGTTCTTC.